The rows below give T cell receptor beta chains drawn from one sample of a study of shared clonotypes between healthy human individuals. Using immunoSEQ multiplex PCR, the repertoire was profiled, and TCRdb retains in-frame clones only, with some absent. Among some 2,000,000 clones listed, approximately 95% were seen once. Sequencing input: naive CD4+ T cells sorted from blood. The receptors here all came from a man aged 18 to 30 in good health. Each CDR3 is given with its conserved first and last residue. The D gene is left open where the match is weak. Only some rows state a clone size, as once, few, many or a class for expanded clones.

CDR3aa: CASSEGTGRHGHYEQYF
CDR3nt: TGTGCCAGCAGTGAGGGTACAGGGCGGCATGGCCACTACGAGCAGTACTTC
abundance: NA
v_gene: TRBV6-1
j_gene: TRBJ2-7
d_gene: NA

CDR3aa: CASSPGGYVSDQPQHF
CDR3nt: TGCGCCAGCAGCCCGGGAGGGTACGTGTCTGATCAGCCCCAGCATTTT
abundance: NA
v_gene: TRBV5-1
j_gene: TRBJ1-5
d_gene: NA

CDR3aa: CASSLALTSPNEQFF
CDR3nt: TGTGCCAGCAGCTTAGCTCTCACTAGTCCGAATGAGCAGTTCTTC
abundance: NA
v_gene: TRBV7-2
j_gene: TRBJ2-1
d_gene: NA

CDR3aa: CASSLSGRFNYGYTF
CDR3nt: TGTGCCAGCAGTTTGTCGGGGAGGTTCAACTATGGCTACACCTTC
abundance: NA
v_gene: TRBV27
j_gene: TRBJ1-2
d_gene: NA

CDR3aa: CASSVDEGYYGYTF
CDR3nt: TGTGCCAGCAGCGTAGATGAGGGCTACTATGGCTACACCTTC
abundance: NA
v_gene: TRBV9
j_gene: TRBJ1-2
d_gene: NA

CDR3aa: CASSEQGASPLHF
CDR3nt: TGTGCCAGCTCGGAGCAGGGGGCTTCACCCCTCCACTTT
abundance: NA
v_gene: TRBV2
j_gene: TRBJ1-6
d_gene: TRBD1

CDR3aa: CASSSGTGGGSQFF
CDR3nt: TGTGCCAGCAGTTCCGGGACAGGGGGCGGGTCACAGTTCTTC
abundance: NA
v_gene: TRBV28
j_gene: TRBJ2-1
d_gene: TRBD1

CDR3aa: CASSEGGPEQYF
CDR3nt: TGTGCCAGCAGTGAGGGGGGCCCCGAGCAGTACTTC
abundance: once
v_gene: TRBV25-1
j_gene: TRBJ2-7
d_gene: NA

CDR3aa: CASSFPIQFGEQYF
CDR3nt: TGTGCCAGCAGCTTTCCTATCCAGTTCGGGGAGCAGTACTTC
abundance: NA
v_gene: TRBV7-9
j_gene: TRBJ2-7
d_gene: NA

CDR3aa: CASSLFGPPNTGELFF
CDR3nt: TGTGCCAGCAGCTTATTTGGGCCTCCGAACACCGGGGAGCTGTTTTTT
abundance: NA
v_gene: TRBV11-3
j_gene: TRBJ2-2
d_gene: NA

CDR3aa: CASSGGRRNTEAFF
CDR3nt: TGTGCCAGTAGCGGCGGGCGACGGAACACTGAAGCTTTCTTT
abundance: NA
v_gene: TRBV19
j_gene: TRBJ1-1
d_gene: NA

CDR3aa: CASSEDWGRTRVGETQYF
CDR3nt: TGTGCCAGCAGTGAAGACTGGGGCAGGACTAGGGTTGGGGAGACCCAGTACTTC
abundance: once
v_gene: TRBV2
j_gene: TRBJ2-5
d_gene: TRBD2

CDR3aa: CSGKDTGELFF
CDR3nt: TGCAGCGGAAAGGACACCGGGGAGCTGTTTTTT
abundance: NA
v_gene: TRBV29-1
j_gene: TRBJ2-2
d_gene: NA

CDR3aa: CASISTPGQMNTEAFF
CDR3nt: TGCGCCAGCATCAGTACTCCGGGACAAATGAACACTGAAGCTTTCTTT
abundance: NA
v_gene: TRBV5-1
j_gene: TRBJ1-1
d_gene: NA

CDR3aa: CASSYDAGAGIGELFF
CDR3nt: TGTGCCAGCAGTTACGACGCAGGGGCAGGGATCGGGGAGCTGTTTTTT
abundance: NA
v_gene: TRBV6-5
j_gene: TRBJ2-2
d_gene: NA

CDR3aa: CASSALLAVSYEQYF
CDR3nt: TGTGCCAGCAGTGCCCTTTTGGCGGTCTCCTACGAGCAGTACTTC
abundance: NA
v_gene: TRBV2
j_gene: TRBJ2-7
d_gene: NA

CDR3aa: CASSLTGRTEAFF
CDR3nt: TGTGCCAGCAGCTTGACAGGGCGAACTGAAGCTTTCTTT
abundance: once
v_gene: TRBV5-4
j_gene: TRBJ1-1
d_gene: NA

CDR3aa: CASSPGAGAYGYTF
CDR3nt: TGTGCCAGCTCACCGGGGGCAGGGGCCTATGGCTACACCTTC
abundance: NA
v_gene: TRBV18
j_gene: TRBJ1-2
d_gene: NA

CDR3aa: CASSATAGAYEQYF
CDR3nt: TGTGCCAGCAGTGCCACGGCCGGAGCCTACGAGCAGTACTTC
abundance: NA
v_gene: TRBV6-4
j_gene: TRBJ2-7
d_gene: NA

CDR3aa: CASKEGVVVTDTQYF
CDR3nt: TGTGCCAGCAAGGAGGGAGTCGTTGTAACAGATACGCAGTATTTT
abundance: NA
v_gene: TRBV28
j_gene: TRBJ2-3
d_gene: NA

CDR3aa: CASSASNQPQHF
CDR3nt: TGTGCCAGCAGTGCCTCCAATCAGCCCCAGCATTTT
abundance: NA
v_gene: TRBV6-6
j_gene: TRBJ1-5
d_gene: NA

CDR3aa: CAISVGGTLGNEQFF
CDR3nt: TGTGCCATCAGTGTGGGAGGGACCCTCGGCAATGAGCAGTTCTTC
abundance: NA
v_gene: TRBV10-3
j_gene: TRBJ2-1
d_gene: TRBD2

CDR3aa: CASSLVSSGRALGNEQFF
CDR3nt: TGTGCCAGCAGCTTAGTGTCTAGCGGGAGGGCCCTTGGGAATGAGCAGTTCTTC
abundance: NA
v_gene: TRBV13
j_gene: TRBJ2-1
d_gene: TRBD2

CDR3aa: CSVYYSGANVLTF
CDR3nt: TGCAGCGTTTATTACTCTGGGGCCAACGTCCTGACTTTC
abundance: NA
v_gene: TRBV29-1
j_gene: TRBJ2-6
d_gene: NA

CDR3aa: CASSLGPTGVNTEAFF
CDR3nt: TGTGCCAGCAGCTTAGGACCGACAGGGGTGAACACTGAAGCTTTCTTT
abundance: NA
v_gene: TRBV11-1
j_gene: TRBJ1-1
d_gene: TRBD1

CDR3aa: CASSIDRNIQYF
CDR3nt: TGTGCCAGTAGTATAGATCGAAACATTCAGTACTTC
abundance: NA
v_gene: TRBV19
j_gene: TRBJ2-4
d_gene: NA

CDR3aa: CASSFVTNYGYTF
CDR3nt: TGTGCCAGCAGCTTCGTTACGAACTATGGCTACACCTTC
abundance: NA
v_gene: TRBV5-4
j_gene: TRBJ1-2
d_gene: NA

CDR3aa: CASSFPGQGAYGYTF
CDR3nt: TGTGCCAGCAGTTTTCCTGGACAGGGGGCGTATGGCTACACCTTC
abundance: NA
v_gene: TRBV25-1
j_gene: TRBJ1-2
d_gene: TRBD1